This T cell receptor (beta chain) derives from a study of vaccination and CD4 T cells after COVID-19. For the study at large: The cells in question were stimulated using overlapping spike peptides derived from SARS-CoV-2, HCoV-NL63, HCoV-OC43 and HCoV-229E. General study findings and limits: Only relatively few convalescent patients were studied, and early post-infection timepoints were not analyzed. Convalescent patients showed a median around 90% of reactive clones that were seen only post-vaccination.

The treatment: 10-day PBMC culture with coronavirus spike peptide pools or control peptides (ViraFEST assay). CD4+ T lymphocytes from the unexposed donor were collected before the COVID-19 pandemic (2011-2018). This clonotype appeared a few times. Its target is unknown. The Oncomine TCR Beta short-read assay sequenced DNA from cultured CD4+ T cells. Genomic DNA was drawn out of CD4+ T cells grown in culture. In TCRdb, the PCR reads were re-called with MiXCR into one record per CDR3 protein. The data show several thousand distinct CDR3 sequences, over 25% seen once. Germline V gene lookup returns CDR1 LGHNA and CDR2 YSLEER. J gave up 2 bases and V 1 base, and 3 bases lay outside the gene matches. The CDR3 length is 16 residues.

Specimen: CD4+ T cells from blood, cultured in vitro. The sequence was collected from a human donor in good health. J is TRBJ2-5 and V is TRBV4-3; 11 bases map to TRBD2. Written as DNA, the CDR3 is TGCGCCAGCAGCCAAGGACTAGCGGGACTACAAGAGACCCAGTACTTC. It codes for CASSQGLAGLQETQYF.